This T cell receptor beta chain emerged from a study of beta chain features in type 1 diabetes. About the research overall: Cell yields, gender and age were comparable in patients and healthy donors.

The sample holds a few counts of this clone. Its target is not known. Whole-study results and caveats: The study found moderately but significantly shorter TCRB CDR3s in all four CD4+ subsets of Type 1 diabetes patients. Fewer junction insertions and more nucleotide deletions appeared in type 1 diabetes patients. The influence of HLA type on TCRB rearrangement stayed undetermined.

All of the isolated RNA was reverse transcribed, so expressed TCRB transcripts were sequenced. Clones were sequenced by immunoSEQ multiplex PCR, and TCRdb holds only the in-frame ones, with some missing. The sample has some 280,000 clones, 14% seen once. This sequence originates from a young man with type 1 diabetes. Sequencing was carried out using naive CD4+ T cells from blood.

CDR3 protein: CASSVRTGGRSYNEQFF. The CDR3 nucleotides read TGTGCCAGCAGCGTACGGACCGGGGGGAGATCCTACAATGAGCAGTTCTTC. The chain uses TRBV9 and TRBJ2-1, with 7 bases fitting TRBD2. V lost 1 base and J lost 1; bases outside the gene matches: 8. Germline V gene lookup returns CDR1 SGDLS and CDR2 YYNGEE. The CDR3 has 17 residues.